These 14 T cell receptor beta chains originate from one sample sequenced in a study of T cell repertoires in aging, cancer and after chemotherapy. Rearranged V-D-J TRB sequences were amplified with a mixed TRB-A/B primer pool. Each CDR3 protein is one row after TCRdb ran MiXCR on the multiplex PCR reads. The data contain thousands of distinct CDR3 sequences, approximately 32% of them singletons. TCR beta rearrangements were amplified from peripheral blood genomic DNA. Material for sequencing was blood. The receptors were sampled from a human donor in good health.

This clonotype occurred a few times. The chain joins TRBV6-6 to TRBJ2-1, with TRBD2 matching over 9 bases. CDR1 is MNHNY, CDR2 SVGAGI, per germline (reference sequence). V was clipped by 0 bases and J by 2 bases; unmatched bases: 2. This CDR3 spans 16 amino acids. The CDR3 bases are TGTGCCAGCAGTTACTCTGCGGGGGGGGCCTACAATGAGCAGTTCTTC. Translating gives CASSYSAGGAYNEQFF.

This clonotype has more than one count but fewer than ten. V usage is TRBV6-1 and J usage is TRBJ1-6; 8 nucleotides match TRBD1. Germline V lookup: CDR1 MNHNS, CDR2 SASEGT. The junction had 10 bases not matched to a gene; V was cut back by 4 bases and J by 11 bases. This CDR3 has 15 amino acids. Written as DNA, the CDR3 is TGTGCCAGCAGTGCCGAAGGGACAGGCGGGACACCCCTCCACTTT. This gives the protein CASSAEGTGGTPLHF.

This clonotype was seen only once. The chain links TRBV13 to TRBJ2-3, with no clear D. This CDR3 comprises 13 residues. Germline lookup yields CDR1 PRHDT and CDR2 FYEKMQ (reference sequence). Deletions cut 5 bases from V and 4 bases from J, with 10 bases between. The CDR3 DNA reads as TGTGCCAGCAGCAGGCGGCGCTCAGATACGCAGTATTTT. Protein sequence: CASSRRRSDTQYF.

This clonotype is categorized as medium-sized. This CDR3 is CASSYRDRSTDTQYF. The CDR3 DNA is TGTGCCAGCAGTTACCGTGACAGAAGCACAGATACGCAGTATTTT. V is TRBV6-2 or TRBV6-3 and J is TRBJ2-3, with a tentative D call TRBD1 (5 bases). The CDR3 contains 15 residues. Germline V gene sequence: CDR1 MNHEY, CDR2 SVGEGT. Trimming pared 2 bases from V and 0 bases from J, leaving 9 bases between.

This clonotype was counted between two and nine times. V gene TRBV27 combines with J gene TRBJ2-3, with a possible D match to TRBD2 (5 bases). The CDR3 length is 16 residues. CDR1 and CDR2 (germline): MNHEY, SMNVEV (reference sequence). V was cut by 7 bases and J by 3 bases, with 20 bases left in between. CDR3 DNA sequence: TGTGCCAGCATCCCTTCGGAAGCGGTCGCGACAGATACGCAGTATTTT. This translates into CASIPSEAVATDTQYF.

The V call is TRBV27, the J call TRBJ2-3, with TRBD2 identical over 9 bases. Germline CDR1 is MNHEY and CDR2 is SMNVEV (reference sequence). J gave up 1 base and V 5 bases, and 4 bases lay outside the gene matches. This CDR3 is 15 amino acids long. CDR3 DNA: TGTGCCAGCAGTATCGAGCGGGGGGGCACAGATACGCAGTATTTT. The encoded protein is CASSIERGGTDTQYF.

This clonotype was detected a few times. V and J are TRBV12-3 or TRBV12-4 and TRBJ1-2; 7 nucleotides line up with TRBD1. V trimming: 10 bases; J trimming: 2 bases; junction bases outside the gene matches: 4. The CDR3 is made up of 12 amino acids. This chain's CDR3 is CATRGRNYGYTF. CDR3 DNA: TGTGCCACAAGGGGGCGCAACTATGGCTACACCTTC.

This clonotype is medium-sized by share. The CDR3 sequence is CATSRDLADTQYF. CDR3 in DNA: TGTGCCACCAGCAGAGATCTCGCAGATACGCAGTATTTT. The rearrangement joins TRBV15 to TRBJ2-3; D uncertain. V was trimmed by 0 bases and J by 4 bases, leaving 5 bases between them. This CDR3 is built from 13 residues. Per the germline V gene, CDR1 is LNHNV and CDR2 is YYDKDF (reference sequence). The whole variable domain, filled in from reference TRBV15 and TRBJ2-3, reads DAMVIQNPRYQVTQFGKPVTLSCSQTLNHNVMYWYQQKSSQAPKLLFHYYDKDFNNEADTPDNFQSRRPNTSFCFLDIRSPGLGDTAMYLCATSRDLADTQYFGPGTRLTVL.

The chain uses TRBV30 and TRBJ1-1, with no clear D. The V and J ends lost 0 bases and 1 base respectively, with 9 bases between them. This CDR3 region has 14 residues. Germline CDR1 and CDR2: GTSNPN and SVGIG (reference sequence). CDR3: CAWSVNSKNTEAFF. CDR3 bases: TGTGCCTGGAGTGTAAACAGTAAGAACACTGAAGCTTTCTTT. The variable domain in full, completed from reference TRBV30 and TRBJ1-1, reads SQTIHQWPATLVQPVGSPLSLECTVEGTSNPNLYWYRQAAGRGLQLLFYSVGIGQISSEVPQNLSASRPQDRQFILSSKKLLLSDSGFYLCAWSVNSKNTEAFFGQGTRLTVV.

The rearrangement uses TRBV28 and TRBJ2-1, with TRBD1 identical over 9 bases. V lost 6 bases and J lost 3; bases outside the gene matches: 6. Germline V gene sequence: CDR1 MDHEN, CDR2 SYDVKM. The CDR3 contains 15 residues. CDR3 DNA: TGTGCCAGCAGGTTGGGGACAGGGATCTACAATGAGCAGTTCTTC. This gives the protein CASRLGTGIYNEQFF.

The V gene is TRBV6-2 or TRBV6-3, the J gene TRBJ1-4; 7 nucleotides agree with TRBD1. The CDR3 runs to 14 residues. V trimming: 4 bases; J trimming: 5 bases; junction bases outside the gene matches: 4. The V gene's germline CDR1 is MNHEY and CDR2 SVGEGT. The CDR3 region is CASSFRTGNEKLFF. In DNA, the CDR3 is TGTGCCAGCAGTTTCCGGACAGGAAATGAAAAACTGTTTTTT.

V and J are TRBV27 and TRBJ2-2; possibly TRBD1 for D (6 bases). Germline V lookup: CDR1 MNHEY, CDR2 SMNVEV (reference sequence). The V and J ends lost 3 bases and 7 bases respectively, with 12 bases between them. There are 14 residues in the CDR3. Written as DNA, the CDR3 is TGTGCCAGCAGTTTGATGGGGGCCGTCGGGGAGCTGTTTTTT. Protein sequence: CASSLMGAVGELFF.

This clonotype was recorded a few times. The rearrangement links TRBV20-1 to TRBJ2-3; the D gene is possibly TRBD2 (7 bases). Germline loops: CDR1 DFQATT, CDR2 SNEGSKA (reference sequence). The CDR3 totals 11 residues. Trimming shortened V by 5 bases and J by 14 bases, and 17 bases separated the two germline ends. The CDR3 is CSASQGGGPYF. The CDR3 bases are TGCAGTGCTTCCCAAGGGGGGGGGCCGTATTTT.

The chain carries TRBV20-1 and TRBJ1-2, with 7 positions matching TRBD1. CDR3 size: 13 residues. Trimming removed 7 bases from V and 0 bases from J; junction bases left unmatched: 5. Germline V gene lookup returns CDR1 DFQATT and CDR2 SNEGSKA (reference sequence). The CDR3 bases are TGCAGTGTAGACAGGGACACTAACTATGGCTACACCTTC. Translated: CSVDRDTNYGYTF.